The source of this T cell receptor (beta chain) is a study of cytomegalovirus exposure and HLA in healthy donors. Study information: Unique TCR beta sequences numbering over 100 million came from 150 million to 200 million T cells in an earlier analysis.

Points on this clone: Its target is not known.

The PCR was carried out with 60 Vbeta primers and 13 Jbeta primers. Data came from immunoSEQ multiplex PCR; TCRdb stores just in-frame clones and leaves some out. This table has 110,000 to 150,000 clones, 76% appearing once. Whole-study results and caveats: In vitro testing confirmed a few CMV-associated chains as specific for CMV antigens.

This clonotype was obtained from a man aged 18-30 years in good health and CMV-seronegative. The sample comprised PBMCs.

The CDR3 nucleotides are TGTGCCAGCAGTGACCCAGCAGGCACCGGGGAGCTGTTTTTT. It translates to CASSDPAGTGELFF. The J gene is TRBJ2-2, the V gene TRBV2; D gene unclear. This CDR3 contains 14 residues. V was shortened by 3 bases and J by 4 bases, with 9 bases between the two germline ends. Germline V gene lookup returns CDR1 SNHLY and CDR2 FYNNEI.